This T cell receptor beta chain was sequenced for a study of blood T cell repertoires in COVID-19. At the level of the study: The analysed material was cDNA or gDNA that came from T cells, B-cell-depleted T cells, or PBMCs.

Original methodology: Nucleated cell counts were estimated from reference gene primer amplification. Clones were read by immunoSEQ multiplex PCR, and TCRdb kept only the in-frame ones, dropping some. For V, J and clone size, that table is used; D and trimming come from the DNA. The profile shows 200,000 to 300,000 clones, roughly 89% of them singletons. This CDR3 is built from 17 residues. Germline CDR1 reads SGHAT; CDR2 reads FQNNGV. V lost 5 bases and J 0 bases, leaving 17 bases between the germline ends. The chain is built from TRBV11-2 and TRBJ1-3; perhaps TRBD1 as D (5 bases). This clonotype originated in a woman in her twenties or thirties with acute COVID-19. Sequencing was carried out using PBMCs or T cells enriched from blood (not recorded which). The chain's CDR3 is CASSPWRDGGSGNTIYF. CDR3 nucleotides: TGTGCCAGCAGCCCTTGGAGGGACGGGGGCTCTGGAAACACCATATATTTT.